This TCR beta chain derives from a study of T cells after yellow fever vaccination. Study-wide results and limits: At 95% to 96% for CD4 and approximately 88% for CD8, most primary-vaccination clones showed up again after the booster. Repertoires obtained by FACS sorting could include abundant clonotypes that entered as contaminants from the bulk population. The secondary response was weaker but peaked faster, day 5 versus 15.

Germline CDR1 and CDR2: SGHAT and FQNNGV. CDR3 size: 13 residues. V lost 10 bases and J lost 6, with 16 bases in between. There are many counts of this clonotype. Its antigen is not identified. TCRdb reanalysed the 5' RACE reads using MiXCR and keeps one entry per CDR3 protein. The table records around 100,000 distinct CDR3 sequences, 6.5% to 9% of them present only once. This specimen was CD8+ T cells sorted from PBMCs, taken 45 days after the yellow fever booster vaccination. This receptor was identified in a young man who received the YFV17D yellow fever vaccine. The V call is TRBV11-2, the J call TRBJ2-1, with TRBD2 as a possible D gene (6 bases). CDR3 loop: CAIAGGYSNEQFF. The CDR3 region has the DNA TGTGCCATCGCCGGGGGTTACAGCAATGAGCAGTTCTTC.